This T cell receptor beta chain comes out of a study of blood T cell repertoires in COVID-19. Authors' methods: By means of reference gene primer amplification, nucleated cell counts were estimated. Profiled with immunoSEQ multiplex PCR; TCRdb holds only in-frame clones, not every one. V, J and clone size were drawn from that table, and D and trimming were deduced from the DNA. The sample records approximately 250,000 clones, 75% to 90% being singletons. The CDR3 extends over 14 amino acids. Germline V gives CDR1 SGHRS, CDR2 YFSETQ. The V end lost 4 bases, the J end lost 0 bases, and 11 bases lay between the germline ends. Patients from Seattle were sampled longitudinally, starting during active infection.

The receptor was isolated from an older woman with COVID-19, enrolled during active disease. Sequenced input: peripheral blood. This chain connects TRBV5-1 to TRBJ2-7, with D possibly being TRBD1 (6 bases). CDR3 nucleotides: TGCGCCAGCAGCCTAGGACAGTTCTCCTACGAGCAGTACTTC. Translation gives CASSLGQFSYEQYF.